This T cell receptor (beta chain) came from a study of blood T cell repertoires in COVID-19. Study-wide background: The United States, Italy and Spain supplied acute and convalescent COVID-19 samples. PBMCs, B-cell-depleted T cells, or T cells were the source of the cDNA or gDNA that made up the material.

The ends were cut back, 0 bases at V and 1 base at J, with 10 bases in the middle. Germline V lookup: CDR1 SGHRS, CDR2 YFSETQ. The CDR3 spans 15 residues. Sequencing used immunoSEQ multiplex PCR; TCRdb keeps in-frame clones, though not all of them. The data contain fewer than 200,000 clones, roughly 80% of them singletons. In this sample, this clone turned up a few times. Distinct nucleotide sequences in the sample also encode this CDR3. The clonotype was recovered from a woman aged 80 or over with acute or convalescent COVID-19. V gene TRBV5-1 combines with J gene TRBJ1-1; D may be TRBD1 (6 bases). The source material was peripheral blood. This CDR3 is CASSLDRAGNTEAFF. Written as DNA, the CDR3 is TGCGCCAGCAGCTTGGACAGGGCAGGGAACACTGAAGCTTTCTTT.